The clone carrying this T cell receptor beta chain was counted between two and nine times. This sample was taken from a study of blood T cell repertoires in COVID-19. Overall study: Acute and convalescent COVID-19 specimens originated in the United States, Italy and Spain.

Seattle participants joined during active infection and were tracked over time. TCRdb keeps only in-frame clones here, not all; method: immunoSEQ multiplex PCR. The sample holds 90,000 to 100,000 clones; roughly 90% are singletons and the top ten take around 2.9%. With 6 bases clipped from V and 6 bases from J, the junction kept 11 bases outside the gene matches. This CDR3 region has 15 residues. CDR1 is KGHSH and CDR2 is LQKENI in the germline V gene. This chain joins TRBV18 and TRBJ1-5; TRBD1 aligns across 7 bases. This receptor was identified in a man in his fifties or sixties with COVID-19, enrolled during active disease. The specimen was peripheral blood. This CDR3 is CASSPNRQGGQPQHF. CDR3 DNA: TGTGCCAGCTCTCCCAATCGACAGGGAGGTCAGCCCCAGCATTTT.